This T cell receptor beta chain was identified during a study of blood T cells in healthy people across ages. A sample-barcoded 5' primer and a J-beta primer mix were used in a second PCR of about 6 to 11 cycles. MiXCR, applied by TCRdb to the 5' RACE reads, yields one record per CDR3 protein. The sample lists some 320,000 distinct CDR3 sequences; 27% were seen once. V shed 7 bases and J 3 bases; nucleotides not matched to a gene: 9. Germline V CDR1 and CDR2: LNHNV, YYDKDF (reference sequence). The CDR3 contains 15 residues. The receptor was derived from a woman between 65 and 79 years old in good health. The sample was blood. The chain links TRBV15 to TRBJ1-5; 7 bases are shared with TRBD1. CDR3 amino acids: CATNRQGYDNQPQHF. As DNA, the CDR3 is TGTGCCACCAATAGACAGGGTTACGACAATCAGCCCCAGCATTTT.